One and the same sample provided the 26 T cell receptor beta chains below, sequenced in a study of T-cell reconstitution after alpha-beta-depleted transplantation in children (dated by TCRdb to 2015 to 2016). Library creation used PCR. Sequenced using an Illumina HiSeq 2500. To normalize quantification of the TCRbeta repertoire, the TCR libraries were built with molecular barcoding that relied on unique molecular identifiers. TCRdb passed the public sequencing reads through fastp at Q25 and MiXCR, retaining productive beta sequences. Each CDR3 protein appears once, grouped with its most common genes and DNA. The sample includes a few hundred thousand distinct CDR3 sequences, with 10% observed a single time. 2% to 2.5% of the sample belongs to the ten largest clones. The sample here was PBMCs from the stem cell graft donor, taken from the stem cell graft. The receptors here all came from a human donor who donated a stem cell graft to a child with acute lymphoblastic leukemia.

CDR3 region: CASSLGRQGKANQPQHF. As DNA, the CDR3 is TGTGCCAGCAGCTTGGGACGACAGGGGAAGGCCAATCAGCCCCAGCATTTT. The chain joins TRBV5-6 to TRBJ1-5, with 8 bases lining up with TRBD1. V gave up 0 bases and J gave up 3 bases; unmatched junction bases: 8. Germline V gene lookup returns CDR1 SGHDT and CDR2 YYEEEE. This CDR3 contains 17 residues.

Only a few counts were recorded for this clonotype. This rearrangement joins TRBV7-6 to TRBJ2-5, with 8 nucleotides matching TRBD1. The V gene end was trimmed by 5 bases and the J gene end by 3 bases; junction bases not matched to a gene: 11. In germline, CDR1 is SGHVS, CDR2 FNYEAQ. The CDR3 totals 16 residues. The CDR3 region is CASSGGPQGAEETQYF. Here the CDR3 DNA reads TGTGCCAGCAGCGGCGGTCCTCAGGGGGCGGAAGAGACCCAGTACTTC.

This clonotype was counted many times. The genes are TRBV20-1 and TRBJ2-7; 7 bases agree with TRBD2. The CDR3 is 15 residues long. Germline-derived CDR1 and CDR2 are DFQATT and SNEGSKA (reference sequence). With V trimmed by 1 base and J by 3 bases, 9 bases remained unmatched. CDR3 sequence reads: CSARVAGRPLYEQYF. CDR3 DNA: TGCAGTGCTAGAGTAGCGGGTCGACCCCTCTACGAGCAGTACTTC.

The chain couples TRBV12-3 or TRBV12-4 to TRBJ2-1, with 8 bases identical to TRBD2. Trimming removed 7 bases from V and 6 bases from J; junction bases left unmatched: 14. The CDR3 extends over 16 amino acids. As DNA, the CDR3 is TGTGCCAGCAAAAGCCCCGACGGGAGGGCCCGCAATGAGCAGTTCTTC. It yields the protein CASKSPDGRARNEQFF.

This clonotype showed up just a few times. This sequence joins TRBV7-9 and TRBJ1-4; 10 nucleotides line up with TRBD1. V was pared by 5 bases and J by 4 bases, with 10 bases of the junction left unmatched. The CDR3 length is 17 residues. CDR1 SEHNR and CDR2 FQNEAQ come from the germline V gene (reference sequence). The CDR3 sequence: CASSNRDRGPYNEKLFF. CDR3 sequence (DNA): TGTGCCAGCAGCAACCGGGACAGGGGTCCGTATAATGAAAAACTGTTTTTT.

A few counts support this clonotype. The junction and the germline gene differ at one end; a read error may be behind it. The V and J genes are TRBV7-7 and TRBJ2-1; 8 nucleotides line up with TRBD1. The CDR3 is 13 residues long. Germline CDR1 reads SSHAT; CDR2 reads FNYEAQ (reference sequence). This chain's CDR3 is CASSSDRANEQFF. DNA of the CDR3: TGTGCTAGCAGCTCGGACAGGGCCAATGAGCAGTTCTTC.

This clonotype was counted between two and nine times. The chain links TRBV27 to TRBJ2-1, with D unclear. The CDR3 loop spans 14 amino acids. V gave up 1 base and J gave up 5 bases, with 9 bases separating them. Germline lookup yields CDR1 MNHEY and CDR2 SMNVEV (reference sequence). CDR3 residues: CASSLFVWNNEQFF. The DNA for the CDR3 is TGTGCCAGCAGTTTATTTGTGTGGAACAATGAGCAGTTCTTC.

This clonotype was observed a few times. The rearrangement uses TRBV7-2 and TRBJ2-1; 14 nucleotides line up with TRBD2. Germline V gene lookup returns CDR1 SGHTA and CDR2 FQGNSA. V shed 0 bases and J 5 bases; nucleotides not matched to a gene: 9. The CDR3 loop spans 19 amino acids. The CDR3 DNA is TGTGCCAGCAGCTTAGCGCCGGGACTAGCGGGAGTCTCTAACAATGAGCAGTTCTTC. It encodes CASSLAPGLAGVSNNEQFF. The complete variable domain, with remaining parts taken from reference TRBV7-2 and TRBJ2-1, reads GAGVSQSPSNKVTEKGKDVELRCDPISGHTALYWYRQSLGQGLEFLIYFQGNSAPDKSGLPSDRFSAERTGGSVSTLTIQRTQQEDSAVYLCASSLAPGLAGVSNNEQFFGPGTRLTVL.

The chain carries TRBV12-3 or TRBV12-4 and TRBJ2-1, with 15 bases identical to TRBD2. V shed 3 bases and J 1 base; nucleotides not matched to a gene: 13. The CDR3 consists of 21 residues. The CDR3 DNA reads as TGTGCCAGCAGTTTTGCGGGGACTAGCGGGAGGCTCACACGTTCCTACAATGAGCAGTTCTTC. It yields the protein CASSFAGTSGRLTRSYNEQFF.

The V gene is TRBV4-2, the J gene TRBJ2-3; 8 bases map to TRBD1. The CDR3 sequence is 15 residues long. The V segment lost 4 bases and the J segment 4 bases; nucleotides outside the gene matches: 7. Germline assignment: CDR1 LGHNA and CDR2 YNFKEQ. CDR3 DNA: TGTGCCAGCAGCCCCCGACAGGGGAACTCAGATACGCAGTATTTT. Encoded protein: CASSPRQGNSDTQYF.

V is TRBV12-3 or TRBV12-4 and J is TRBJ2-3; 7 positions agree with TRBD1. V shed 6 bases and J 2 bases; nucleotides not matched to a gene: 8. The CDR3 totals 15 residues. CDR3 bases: TGTGCCAGCAGCCATTGGACAGGCACCACAGATACGCAGTATTTT. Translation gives CASSHWTGTTDTQYF.

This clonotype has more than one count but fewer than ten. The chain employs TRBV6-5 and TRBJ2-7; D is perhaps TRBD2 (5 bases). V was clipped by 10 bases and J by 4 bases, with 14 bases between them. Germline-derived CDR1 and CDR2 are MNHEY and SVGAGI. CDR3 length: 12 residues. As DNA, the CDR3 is TGTGCCACCGGACTGGAAGGTTACGAGCAGTACTTC. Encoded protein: CATGLEGYEQYF.

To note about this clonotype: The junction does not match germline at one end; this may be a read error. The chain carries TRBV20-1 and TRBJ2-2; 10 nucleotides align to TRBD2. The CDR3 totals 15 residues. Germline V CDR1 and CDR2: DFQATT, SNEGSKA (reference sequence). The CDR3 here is CSARVLAGLTVELFF. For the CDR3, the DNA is TGCAGTGCTAGAGTACTAGCGGGACTCACCGTGGAGCTGTTTTTT.

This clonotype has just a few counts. CDR3 residues: CASSPDRGLGNTIYF. In nucleotides, the CDR3 is TGTGCCAGTAGTCCGGACAGGGGGCTTGGAAACACCATATATTTT. The V gene is TRBV19, the J gene TRBJ1-3; 11 nucleotides match TRBD1. The germline V gene encodes CDR1 LNHDA and CDR2 SQIVND (reference sequence). The CDR3 runs to 15 residues. V trimming: 5 bases; J trimming: 3 bases; junction bases outside the gene matches: 3.

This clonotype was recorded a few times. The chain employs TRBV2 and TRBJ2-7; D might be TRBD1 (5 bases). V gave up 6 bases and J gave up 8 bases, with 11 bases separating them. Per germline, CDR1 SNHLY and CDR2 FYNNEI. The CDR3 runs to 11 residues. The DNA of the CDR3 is TGTGCCAGCAGCCCCAGGGTCAAGCAGTACTTC. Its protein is CASSPRVKQYF. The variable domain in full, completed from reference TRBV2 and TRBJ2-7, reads EPEVTQTPSHQVTQMGQEVILRCVPISNHLYFYWYRQILGQKVEFLVSFYNNEISEKSEIFDDQFSVERPDGSNFTLKIRSTKLEDSAMYFCASSPRVKQYFGPGTRLTVT.

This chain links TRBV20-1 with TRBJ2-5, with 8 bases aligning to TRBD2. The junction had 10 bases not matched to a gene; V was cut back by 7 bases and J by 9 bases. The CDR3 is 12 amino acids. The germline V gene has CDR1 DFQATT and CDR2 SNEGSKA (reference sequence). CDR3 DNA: TGCAGTGTACTCGGACTAGCCCAGTCCCAGTACTTC. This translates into CSVLGLAQSQYF.

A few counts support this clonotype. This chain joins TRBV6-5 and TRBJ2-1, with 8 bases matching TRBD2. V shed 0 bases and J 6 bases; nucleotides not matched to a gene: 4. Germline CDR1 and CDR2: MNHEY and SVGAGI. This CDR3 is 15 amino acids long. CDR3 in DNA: TGTGCCAGCAGTTACTCGGGGACTAGTGGCAATGAGCAGTTCTTC. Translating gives CASSYSGTSGNEQFF.

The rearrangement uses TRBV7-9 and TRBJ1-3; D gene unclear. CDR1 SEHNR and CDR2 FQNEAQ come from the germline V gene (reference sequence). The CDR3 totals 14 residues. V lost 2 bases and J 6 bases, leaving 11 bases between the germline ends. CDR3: CASSLPGPANTIYF. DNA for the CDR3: TGTGCCAGCAGCTTACCAGGTCCGGCAAACACCATATATTTT.

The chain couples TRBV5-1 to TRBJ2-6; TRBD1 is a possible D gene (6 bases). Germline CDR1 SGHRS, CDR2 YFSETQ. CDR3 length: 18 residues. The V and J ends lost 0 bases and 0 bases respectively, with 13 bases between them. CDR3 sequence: CASSLEAGVPSGANVLTF. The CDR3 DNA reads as TGCGCCAGCAGCTTGGAGGCAGGGGTGCCCTCTGGGGCCAACGTCCTGACTTTC.

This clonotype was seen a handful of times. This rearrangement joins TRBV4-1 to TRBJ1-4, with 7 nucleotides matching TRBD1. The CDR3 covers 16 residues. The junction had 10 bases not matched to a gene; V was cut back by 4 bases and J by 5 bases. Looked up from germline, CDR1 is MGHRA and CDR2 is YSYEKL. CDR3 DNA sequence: TGCGCCAGCAGCCCGCAGACAGGGAACTACAATGAAAAACTGTTTTTT. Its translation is CASSPQTGNYNEKLFF.

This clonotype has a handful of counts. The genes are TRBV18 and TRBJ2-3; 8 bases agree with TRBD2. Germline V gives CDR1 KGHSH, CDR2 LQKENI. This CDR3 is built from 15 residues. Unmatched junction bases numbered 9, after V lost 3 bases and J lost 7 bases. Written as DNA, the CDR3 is TGTGCCAGCTCACCGCTCGGGAGGGCCTTTAATACGCAGTATTTT. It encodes CASSPLGRAFNTQYF.

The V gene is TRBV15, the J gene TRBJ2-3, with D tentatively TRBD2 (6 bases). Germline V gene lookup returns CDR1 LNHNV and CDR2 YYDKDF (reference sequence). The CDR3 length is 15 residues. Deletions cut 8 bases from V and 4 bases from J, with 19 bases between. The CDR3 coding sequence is TGTGCCACCGTCTCCGGACTAAGAGGCTCAGATACGCAGTATTTT. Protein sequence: CATVSGLRGSDTQYF.

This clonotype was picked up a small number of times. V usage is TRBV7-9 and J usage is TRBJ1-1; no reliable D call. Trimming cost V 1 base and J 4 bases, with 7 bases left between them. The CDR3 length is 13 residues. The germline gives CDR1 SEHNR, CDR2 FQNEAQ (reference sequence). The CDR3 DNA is TGTGCCAGCAGCTTAGGGGGTACCACTGAAGCTTTCTTT. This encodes CASSLGGTTEAFF.

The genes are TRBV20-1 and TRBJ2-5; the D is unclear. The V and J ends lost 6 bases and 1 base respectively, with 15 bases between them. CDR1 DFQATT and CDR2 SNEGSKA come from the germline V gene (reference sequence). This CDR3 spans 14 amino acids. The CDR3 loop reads CSAPLGRSQETQYF. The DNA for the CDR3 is TGCAGTGCCCCGTTAGGGCGGTCCCAAGAGACCCAGTACTTC.

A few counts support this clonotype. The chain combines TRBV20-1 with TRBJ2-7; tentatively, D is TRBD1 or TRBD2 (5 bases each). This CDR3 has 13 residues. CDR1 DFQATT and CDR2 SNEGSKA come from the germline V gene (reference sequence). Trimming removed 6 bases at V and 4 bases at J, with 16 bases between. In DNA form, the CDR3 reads TGCAGTGCCGGGCCCATGGGGGTTTACGAGCAGTACTTC. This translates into CSAGPMGVYEQYF.

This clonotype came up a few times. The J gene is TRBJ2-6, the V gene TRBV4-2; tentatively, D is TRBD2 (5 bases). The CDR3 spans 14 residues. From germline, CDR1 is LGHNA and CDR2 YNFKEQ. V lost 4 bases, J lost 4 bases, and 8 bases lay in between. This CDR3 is CASSPWEGANVLTF. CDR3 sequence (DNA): TGTGCCAGCAGCCCCTGGGAGGGGGCCAACGTCCTGACTTTC.